Following are 24 T cell receptor beta chains from one sample sequenced in a study of control samples from healthy donors and cancer patients. The data were produced by immunoSEQ multiplex PCR, yet TCRdb's version contains in-frame clones alone and is incomplete. The table shows around 63,000 clones, with around 87% occurring only once. The sequenced sample consisted of PBMCs. The receptor source for this set is a woman aged 45-65 years with head and neck cancer.

The chain carries TRBV2 and TRBJ1-2; no clear D. CDR3 length: 13 residues. Germline V CDR1 and CDR2: SNHLY, FYNNEI. V was clipped by 8 bases and J by 8 bases, with 18 bases between them. CDR3 in amino acids: CASGRAGVLGYTF. The DNA for the CDR3 is TGTGCCAGCGGAAGGGCAGGAGTTCTGGGCTACACCTTC.

The chain recombines TRBV3-1 (or the pseudogene TRBV3-2) with TRBJ1-2; tentatively, D is TRBD1 (5 bases). The germline V gene encodes CDR1 LGHDT and CDR2 YNNKEL (reference sequence). The CDR3 contains 14 residues. V was cut by 0 bases and J by 7 bases, with 12 bases left in between. CDR3 DNA sequence: TGTGCCAGCAGCCAAGACGGAGGGGCCGGTGGCTACACCTTC. The encoded protein is CASSQDGGAGGYTF.

The chain uses TRBV19 and TRBJ1-1; perhaps TRBD1 as D (5 bases). The V end lost 4 bases, the J end lost 1 base, and 19 bases lay between the germline ends. This CDR3 is built from 17 residues. Germline V gene sequence: CDR1 LNHDA, CDR2 SQIVND (reference sequence). DNA for the CDR3: TGTGCCAGTAGTAAAAAACTGACTATGACAGAGAACACTGAAGCTTTCTTT. Its translation: CASSKKLTMTENTEAFF.

The genes are TRBV3-1 (or the pseudogene TRBV3-2) and TRBJ1-6; D is ambiguous. This CDR3 spans 14 amino acids. V gave up 1 base and J gave up 7 bases, with 8 bases separating them. Germline V lookup: CDR1 LGHDT, CDR2 YNNKEL (reference sequence). This CDR3 reads CASSQVRSNSPLHF. The CDR3 DNA is TGTGCCAGCAGCCAAGTTCGGAGCAATTCACCCCTCCACTTT.

V gene TRBV2 combines with J gene TRBJ2-1; 11 bases match TRBD2. V gave up 7 bases and J gave up 6 bases; unmatched junction bases: 5. The CDR3 length is 14 residues. Germline assignment: CDR1 SNHLY and CDR2 FYNNEI. The DNA of the CDR3 is TGTGCCAGCAAAAGGCTAGCGGGGGGCAATGAGCAGTTCTTC. The encoded protein is CASKRLAGGNEQFF.

The chain recombines TRBV9 with TRBJ2-4, with 8 bases that match TRBD1. This CDR3 contains 16 residues. V shed 4 bases, J shed 4 bases, and the junction held 10 bases outside the gene matches. Germline CDR1 is SGDLS and CDR2 is YYNGEE. The CDR3 sequence: CASSLRAGTGKNIQYF. The CDR3 DNA reads TGTGCCAGCAGCTTACGTGCCGGGACAGGAAAAAACATTCAGTACTTC.

The rearrangement links TRBV7-8 to TRBJ1-1; 7 positions agree with TRBD1. J lost 3 bases, V lost 1 base, and 2 bases had no gene match. CDR3 length: 14 residues. Germline lookup yields CDR1 SGHVS and CDR2 FQNEAQ. The CDR3 region is CASSLDRGHTEAFF. The CDR3, as DNA: TGTGCCAGCAGCTTAGACAGGGGCCACACTGAAGCTTTCTTT.

This clone was observed a few times. The chain has TRBV11-3 and TRBJ2-1, with 7 bases identical to TRBD2. V gave up 1 base and J gave up 4 bases; unmatched junction bases: 7. Looked up from germline, CDR1 is SGHNT and CDR2 is YENEEA. The CDR3 is 16 amino acids. The CDR3 DNA follows: TGTGCCAGCAGCTTAGGGATCACCGGGAGGTACAATGAGCAGTTCTTC. This codes for CASSLGITGRYNEQFF.

This clone was counted between two and nine times. The gene calls are TRBV6-5 and TRBJ2-3, with a possible D match to TRBD2 (5 bases). V dropped 7 bases and J dropped 6 bases, with 20 bases sitting between them. CDR1 and CDR2 from the germline V gene are MNHEY and SVGAGI. This CDR3 region has 15 residues. CDR3 coding DNA: TGTGCCAGCAAGGGTTTACGGCTAGCTCAGGATACGCAGTATTTT. Its translation: CASKGLRLAQDTQYF.

The chain uses TRBV4-1 and TRBJ1-1; TRBD1 might be the D (5 bases). The CDR3 sequence is 15 residues long. Trimming removed 0 bases from V and 0 bases from J, with 8 bases in between. Germline V gene sequence: CDR1 MGHRA, CDR2 YSYEKL. CDR3 bases: TGCGCCAGCAGCCAAGAGGAGGGGTTGAACACTGAAGCTTTCTTT. It encodes CASSQEEGLNTEAFF.

The chain uses TRBV11-2 and TRBJ2-7; 10 nucleotides align to TRBD1. Germline V CDR1 and CDR2: SGHAT, FQNNGV. V lost 4 bases and J lost 6; bases outside the gene matches: 12. The CDR3 is 16 residues long. The CDR3, as DNA: TGTGCCAGCAGCTCCCTGGACAGGGGGATTTATCCCGAGCAGTACTTC. Protein product: CASSSLDRGIYPEQYF.

This chain joins TRBV10-1 and TRBJ2-1; 12 bases map to TRBD2. CDR3 length: 15 residues. Germline loops: CDR1 WNHNN, CDR2 SYGVQD (reference sequence). The trim removed 6 bases at V and 9 bases at J, leaving 9 bases unmatched. The CDR3 region is CASRGLAGGHLEQFF. The CDR3 DNA reads as TGCGCCAGCAGGGGGCTAGCGGGGGGGCACCTTGAGCAGTTCTTC.

The rearrangement uses TRBV2 and TRBJ1-1; 9 positions agree with TRBD1. The V and J ends lost 7 bases and 5 bases, in that order; junction bases with no gene match: 8. CDR1 is SNHLY and CDR2 is FYNNEI in the germline V gene. The CDR3 length is 14 residues. CDR3 DNA: TGTGCCAGCATCCGGGACAGGGTGGAGACTGAAGCTTTCTTT. Protein sequence: CASIRDRVETEAFF. Variable domain in full (rest from reference TRBV2 and TRBJ1-1): EPEVTQTPSHQVTQMGQEVILRCVPISNHLYFYWYRQILGQKVEFLVSFYNNEISEKSEIFDDQFSVERPDGSNFTLKIRSTKLEDSAMYFCASIRDRVETEAFFGQGTRLTVV.

V and J are TRBV5-4 and TRBJ2-5; TRBD2 matches 9 bases. The V and J ends lost 0 bases and 2 bases, in that order; junction bases with no gene match: 2. The germline V gene has CDR1 SGHNT and CDR2 YYREEE (reference sequence). The CDR3 contains 15 residues. The CDR3 DNA reads as TGTGCCAGCAGCTTGGGACTAGCGGCGCAAGAGACCCAGTACTTC. It translates to CASSLGLAAQETQYF. Supplemented by reference TRBV5-4 and TRBJ2-5, the full variable domain reads ETGVTQSPTHLIKTRGQQVTLRCSSQSGHNTVSWYQQALGQGPQFIFQYYREEENGRGNFPPRFSGLQFPNYSSELNVNALELDDSALYLCASSLGLAAQETQYFGPGTRLLVL.

The V call is TRBV6-5, the J call TRBJ1-1, with D uncertain. Germline V CDR1 and CDR2: MNHEY, SVGAGI. The CDR3 has 14 residues. The V end was cut by 0 bases, the J end by 1 base, with 6 bases between. The CDR3 spells CASSYSVGNTEAFF. CDR3 sequence (DNA): TGTGCCAGCAGTTACTCGGTGGGGAACACTGAAGCTTTCTTT.

CDR3 nucleotide sequence: TGTGCCAGCAGGGACGGGACAGGGCGAGGCGAGCAGTACTTC. Its translation: CASRDGTGRGEQYF. This chain joins TRBV28 and TRBJ2-7, with 9 bases fitting TRBD1. Unmatched junction bases numbered 9, after V lost 6 bases and J lost 6 bases. CDR1 and CDR2 (germline): MDHEN, SYDVKM. The CDR3 is 14 residues long.

This rearrangement joins TRBV12-5 to TRBJ2-2; tentative D call: TRBD2 (5 bases). Germline V lookup: CDR1 LGHNT, CDR2 FRNRAP. The CDR3 sequence is 14 residues long. V dropped 1 base and J dropped 5 bases, with 8 bases sitting between them. CDR3 residues: CASGLGGKTGELFF. The CDR3 nucleotides are TGTGCTAGTGGTTTGGGAGGGAAAACCGGGGAGCTGTTTTTT.

This chain uses TRBV2 with TRBJ1-5; TRBD1 matches at 7 bases. V trimming: 3 bases; J trimming: 5 bases; junction bases outside the gene matches: 4. The CDR3 has 14 amino acids. Germline CDR1 is SNHLY and CDR2 is FYNNEI. For the CDR3, the DNA is TGTGCCAGCAGTGAGGCAGGGGGATATCAGCCCCAGCATTTT. Protein: CASSEAGGYQPQHF.

This chain links TRBV10-2 with TRBJ1-6; TRBD1 agrees at 9 bases. CDR1 WSHSY and CDR2 SAAADI come from the germline V gene. Trimming removed 4 bases from V and 10 bases from J; junction bases left unmatched: 2. CDR3 size: 13 residues. DNA for the CDR3: TGCGCCAGCAGTGGGACAGGGGAGTCACCCCTCCACTTT. This gives the protein CASSGTGESPLHF.

The rearrangement links TRBV19 to TRBJ2-1; tentative D call: TRBD2 (7 bases). Per germline, CDR1 LNHDA and CDR2 SQIVND (reference sequence). This CDR3 spans 16 amino acids. V dropped 7 bases and J dropped 0 bases, with 16 bases sitting between them. The CDR3 nucleotides are TGTGCCAGTACCCTCAGCGGGACAAGCTCCTACAATGAGCAGTTCTTC. It encodes CASTLSGTSSYNEQFF.

The rearrangement uses TRBV5-5 and TRBJ2-1; D gene uncertain. The CDR3 totals 16 residues. The germline V gene has CDR1 SGHKS and CDR2 YYEKEE (reference sequence). The V gene lost 1 base and the J gene lost 0 bases, with 11 bases spanning the gap. The CDR3 sequence: CASSLNSVSSYNEQFF. The CDR3 DNA is TGTGCCAGCAGCTTGAATTCAGTGAGCTCCTACAATGAGCAGTTCTTC.

The V and J genes are TRBV10-3 and TRBJ1-5; TRBD1 is a possible D gene (5 bases). The V gene lost 10 bases and the J gene lost 4 bases, with 20 bases spanning the gap. CDR3 length equals 15 residues. Germline CDR1 is ENHRY and CDR2 is SYGVKD. The CDR3 nucleotides are TGTGCCACCGCCCTCGGGCAGGGAGAAAATCAGCCCCAGCATTTT. Amino acid sequence: CATALGQGENQPQHF.

The chain is built from TRBV6-5 and TRBJ2-4, with TRBD2 matching 13 bases. CDR3 length: 14 residues. The germline gives CDR1 MNHEY, CDR2 SVGAGI. Trimming removed 6 bases from V and 6 bases from J; junction bases left unmatched: 2. CDR3 bases: TGTGCCAGCAGAAGGACTAGCGGGAGAAACATTCAGTACTTC. It is translated as CASRRTSGRNIQYF.

The chain recombines TRBV4-2 with TRBJ2-1; 7 bases line up with TRBD1. CDR1 LGHNA and CDR2 YNFKEQ come from the germline V gene. J gave up 4 bases and V 4 bases, and 10 bases lay outside the gene matches. The CDR3 has 16 residues. This CDR3 is CASSPSGTDRYNEQFF. In DNA, the CDR3 is TGTGCCAGCAGCCCTTCCGGGACAGACCGATACAATGAGCAGTTCTTC.